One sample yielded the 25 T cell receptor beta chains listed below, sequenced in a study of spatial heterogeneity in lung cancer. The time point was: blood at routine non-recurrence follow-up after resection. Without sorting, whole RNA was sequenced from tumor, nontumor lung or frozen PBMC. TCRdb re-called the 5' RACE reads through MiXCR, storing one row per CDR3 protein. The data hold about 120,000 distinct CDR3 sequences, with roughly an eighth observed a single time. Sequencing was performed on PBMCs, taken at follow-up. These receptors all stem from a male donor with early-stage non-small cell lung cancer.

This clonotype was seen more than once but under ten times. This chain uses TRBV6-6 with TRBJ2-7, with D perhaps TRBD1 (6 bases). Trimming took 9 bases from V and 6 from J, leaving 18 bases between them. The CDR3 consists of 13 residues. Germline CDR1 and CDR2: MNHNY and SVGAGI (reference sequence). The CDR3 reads CASLGAQGIEQYF. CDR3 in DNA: TGTGCCAGTTTGGGGGCCCAGGGGATCGAGCAGTACTTC.

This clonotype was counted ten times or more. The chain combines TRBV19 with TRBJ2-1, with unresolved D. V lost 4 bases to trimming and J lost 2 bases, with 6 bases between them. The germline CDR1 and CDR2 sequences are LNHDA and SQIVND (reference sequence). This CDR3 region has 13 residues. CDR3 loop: CASSTEAYNEQFF. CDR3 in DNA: TGTGCCAGTAGTACGGAAGCCTACAATGAGCAGTTCTTC.

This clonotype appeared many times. For the CDR3, the DNA is TGTGCCATCAGTGTCGCGGCAGTAAGCACCGGGGAGCTGTTTTTT. It codes for CAISVAAVSTGELFF. The chain joins TRBV10-3 to TRBJ2-2, with unresolved D. Germline CDR1 ENHRY, CDR2 SYGVKD. The CDR3 is 15 residues long. V lost 4 bases to trimming and J lost 4 bases, with 13 bases between them.

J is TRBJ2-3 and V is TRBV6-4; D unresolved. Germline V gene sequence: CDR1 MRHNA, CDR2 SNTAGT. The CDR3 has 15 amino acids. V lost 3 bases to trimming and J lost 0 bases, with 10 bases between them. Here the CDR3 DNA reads TGTGCCAGCAGTGAAAGTAGTGGCAGCACAGATACGCAGTATTTT. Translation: CASSESSGSTDTQYF.

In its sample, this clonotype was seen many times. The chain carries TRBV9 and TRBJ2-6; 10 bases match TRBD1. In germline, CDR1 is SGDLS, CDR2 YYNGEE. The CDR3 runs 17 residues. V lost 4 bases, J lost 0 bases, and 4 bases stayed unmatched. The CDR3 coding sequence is TGTGCCAGCAGCATCGGGACAGGGGCCTCTGGGGCCAACGTCCTGACTTTC. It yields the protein CASSIGTGASGANVLTF.

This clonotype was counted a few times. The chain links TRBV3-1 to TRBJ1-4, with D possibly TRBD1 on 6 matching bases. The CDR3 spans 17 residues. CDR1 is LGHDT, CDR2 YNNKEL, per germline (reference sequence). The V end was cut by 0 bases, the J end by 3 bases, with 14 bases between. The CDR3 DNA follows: TGTGCCAGCAGCCAAGATCGAGGTGGGACACCTAATGAAAAACTGTTTTTT. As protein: CASSQDRGGTPNEKLFF.

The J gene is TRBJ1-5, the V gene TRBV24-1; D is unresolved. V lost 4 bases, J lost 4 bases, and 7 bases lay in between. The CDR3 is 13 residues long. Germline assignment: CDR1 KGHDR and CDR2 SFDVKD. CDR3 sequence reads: CATSEGFNQPQHF. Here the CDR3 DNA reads TGTGCCACCAGTGAAGGATTTAATCAGCCCCAGCATTTT.

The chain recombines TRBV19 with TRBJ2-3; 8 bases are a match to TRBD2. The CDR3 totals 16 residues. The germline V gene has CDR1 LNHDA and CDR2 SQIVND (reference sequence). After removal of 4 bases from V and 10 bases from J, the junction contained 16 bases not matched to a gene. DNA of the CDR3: TGTGCCAGTAGTAGTACCGGGGGGGCCAGCGTTGGGTCGCAGTATTTT. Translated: CASSSTGGASVGSQYF.

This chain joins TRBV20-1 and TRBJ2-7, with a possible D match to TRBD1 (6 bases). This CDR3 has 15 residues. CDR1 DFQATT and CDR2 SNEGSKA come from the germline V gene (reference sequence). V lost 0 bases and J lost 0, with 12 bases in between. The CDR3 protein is CSARDAQGSSYEQYF. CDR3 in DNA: TGCAGTGCTAGAGATGCCCAGGGGAGCTCCTACGAGCAGTACTTC.

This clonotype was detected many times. For the CDR3, the DNA is TGTGCGGGGACTGGACAGGGGGCGACGCACAGGATAGATACGCAGTATTTT. It is translated as CAGTGQGATHRIDTQYF. The chain has TRBV27 and TRBJ2-3; 11 bases are shared with TRBD1. The germline CDR1 and CDR2 sequences are MNHEY and SMNVEV (reference sequence). This CDR3 is 17 amino acids long.

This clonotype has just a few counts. Here the CDR3 DNA reads TGCAGTGCTAGAATGGGCCAGAAAGAGACCCAGTACTTC. Translated, it gives CSARMGQKETQYF. The rearrangement joins TRBV20-1 to TRBJ2-5; D not resolved. The CDR3 is made up of 13 amino acids. Per the germline V gene, CDR1 is DFQATT and CDR2 is SNEGSKA (reference sequence). V lost 2 bases and J lost 3, with 10 bases in between.

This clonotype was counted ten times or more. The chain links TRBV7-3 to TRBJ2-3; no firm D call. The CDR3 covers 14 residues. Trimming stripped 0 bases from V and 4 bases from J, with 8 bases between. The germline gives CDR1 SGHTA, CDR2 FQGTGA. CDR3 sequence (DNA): TGTGCCAGCAGCTTAACACGGCAGTCAGATACGCAGTATTTT. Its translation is CASSLTRQSDTQYF.

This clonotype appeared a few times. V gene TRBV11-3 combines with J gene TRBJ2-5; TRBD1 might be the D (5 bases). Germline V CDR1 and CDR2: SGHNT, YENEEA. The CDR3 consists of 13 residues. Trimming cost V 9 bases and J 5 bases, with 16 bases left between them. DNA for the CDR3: TGTGCCAGTCATGACAGCCCAGGGGAGACCCAGTACTTC. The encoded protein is CASHDSPGETQYF.

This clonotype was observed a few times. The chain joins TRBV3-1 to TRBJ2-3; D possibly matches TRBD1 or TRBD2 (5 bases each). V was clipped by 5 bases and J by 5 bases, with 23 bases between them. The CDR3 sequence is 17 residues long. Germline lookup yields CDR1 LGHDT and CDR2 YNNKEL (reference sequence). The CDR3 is CASSRGAGSASRDTQYF. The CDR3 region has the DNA TGTGCCAGCAGCAGGGGTGCGGGTAGCGCCTCTCGAGATACGCAGTATTTT.

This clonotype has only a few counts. CDR3 coding DNA: TGCGCCAGCAGCCAAGGCATGGCCCAAGAGACCCAGTACTTC. As protein: CASSQGMAQETQYF. This chain links TRBV4-1 with TRBJ2-5; D is unclear. Germline assignment: CDR1 MGHRA and CDR2 YSYEKL. The CDR3 is made up of 14 amino acids. V was shortened by 1 base and J by 1 base, with 7 bases between the two germline ends.

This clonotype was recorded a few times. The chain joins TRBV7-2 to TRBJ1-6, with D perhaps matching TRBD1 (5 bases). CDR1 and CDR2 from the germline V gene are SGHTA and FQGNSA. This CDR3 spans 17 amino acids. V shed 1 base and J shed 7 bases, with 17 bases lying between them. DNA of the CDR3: TGTGCCAGCAGCTTAGGAGGGAGTCAGGGACGGAATTCACCCCTCCACTTT. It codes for CASSLGGSQGRNSPLHF. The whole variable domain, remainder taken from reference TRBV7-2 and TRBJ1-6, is GAGVSQSPSNKVTEKGKDVELRCDPISGHTALYWYRQSLGQGLEFLIYFQGNSAPDKSGLPSDRFSAERTGGSVSTLTIQRTQQEDSAVYLCASSLGGSQGRNSPLHFGNGTRLTVT.

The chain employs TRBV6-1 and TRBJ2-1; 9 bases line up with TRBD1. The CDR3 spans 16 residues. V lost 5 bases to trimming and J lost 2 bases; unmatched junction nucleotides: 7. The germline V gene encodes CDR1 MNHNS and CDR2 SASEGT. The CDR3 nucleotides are TGTGCCAGCAGTATTGACAGGGGGGTAACCTACAATGAGCAGTTCTTC. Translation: CASSIDRGVTYNEQFF.

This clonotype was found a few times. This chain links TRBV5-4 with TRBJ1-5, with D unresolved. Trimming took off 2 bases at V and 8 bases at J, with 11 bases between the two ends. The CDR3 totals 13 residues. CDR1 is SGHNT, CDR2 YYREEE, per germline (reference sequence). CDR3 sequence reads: CASSLEGNKPQHF. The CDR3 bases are TGTGCCAGCAGCTTAGAGGGAAACAAGCCCCAGCATTTT.

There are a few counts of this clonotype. DNA for the CDR3: TGCAGCGTTGCAGGACAGACGAACACCGGGGAGCTGTTTTTT. Protein product: CSVAGQTNTGELFF. This chain joins TRBV29-1 and TRBJ2-2, with D maybe TRBD1 (6 bases). The CDR3 is 14 amino acids. Trimming took off 4 bases at V and 0 bases at J, with 9 bases between the two ends. Germline assignment: CDR1 SQVTM and CDR2 ANQGSEA.

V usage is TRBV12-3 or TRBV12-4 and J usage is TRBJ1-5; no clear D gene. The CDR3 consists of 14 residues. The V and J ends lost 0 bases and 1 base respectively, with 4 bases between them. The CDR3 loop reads CASSLARSNQPQHF. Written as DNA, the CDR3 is TGTGCCAGCAGTTTAGCCAGGAGCAATCAGCCCCAGCATTTT.

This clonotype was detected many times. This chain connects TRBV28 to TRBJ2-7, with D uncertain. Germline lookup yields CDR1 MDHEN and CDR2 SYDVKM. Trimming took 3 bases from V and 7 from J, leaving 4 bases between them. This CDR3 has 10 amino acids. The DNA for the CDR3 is TGTGCCAGCAGTTTCAGAGAGCAGTACTTC. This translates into CASSFREQYF.

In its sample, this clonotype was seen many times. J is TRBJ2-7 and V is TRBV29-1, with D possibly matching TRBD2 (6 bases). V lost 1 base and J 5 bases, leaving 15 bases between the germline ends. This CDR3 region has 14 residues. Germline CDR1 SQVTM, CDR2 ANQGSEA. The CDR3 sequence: CSVEAQGGNHEQYF. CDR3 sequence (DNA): TGCAGCGTTGAAGCCCAGGGAGGTAACCACGAGCAGTACTTC.

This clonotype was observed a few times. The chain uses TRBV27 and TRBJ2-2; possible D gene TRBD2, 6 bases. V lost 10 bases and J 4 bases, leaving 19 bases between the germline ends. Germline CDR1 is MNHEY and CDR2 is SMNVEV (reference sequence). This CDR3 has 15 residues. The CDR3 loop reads CATHPSGSGTGELFF. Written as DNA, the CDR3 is TGTGCCACCCACCCCTCCGGTAGCGGCACCGGGGAGCTGTTTTTT.

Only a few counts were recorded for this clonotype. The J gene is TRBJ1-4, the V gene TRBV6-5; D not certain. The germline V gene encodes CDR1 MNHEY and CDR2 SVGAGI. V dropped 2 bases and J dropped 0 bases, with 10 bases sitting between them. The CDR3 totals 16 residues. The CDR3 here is CASSYEGGTTNEKLFF. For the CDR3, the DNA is TGTGCCAGCAGTTACGAGGGAGGGACAACTAATGAAAAACTGTTTTTT.

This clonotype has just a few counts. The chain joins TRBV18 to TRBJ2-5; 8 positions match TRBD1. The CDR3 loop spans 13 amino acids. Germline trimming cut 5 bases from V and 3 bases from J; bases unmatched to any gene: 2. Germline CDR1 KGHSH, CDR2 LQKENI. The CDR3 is CASSAGQEETQYF. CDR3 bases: TGTGCCAGCTCAGCGGGACAGGAAGAGACCCAGTACTTC.